This T cell receptor beta chain appears in the sequencing data of a study of cytomegalovirus exposure and HLA in healthy donors. Overall study findings and caveats: Usually a TCR sequence was rare, but some public TCRs were found in many donors. A later analysis linked roughly 17,000 TCR beta sequences to HLA alleles at 0.05 false discovery rate.

Comment on this clone: Its antigen is not known.

The primer mix had 60 Vbeta and 13 Jbeta primers. As originally analysed: Roughly 10 million shared chains were among about 80 million unique TCR beta chains counted in a later analysis. Sequencing was performed with immunoSEQ multiplex PCR; in TCRdb, only in-frame clones are kept and a portion is missing. The V and J calls and the clone size are those of that table, but D and trimming were determined from the DNA. The table lists 100,000 to 120,000 clones, 60% to 80% of them singletons. Per the germline V gene, CDR1 is KGHSH and CDR2 is LQKENI. Trimming shortened V by 2 bases and J by 3 bases, and 19 bases separated the two germline ends. The CDR3 covers 17 residues.

Sequencing was carried out using PBMCs. The receptor was derived from a man aged 25-40 years in good health and CMV-seronegative. The chain couples TRBV18 to TRBJ2-5; D might be TRBD2 (5 bases). The CDR3 region has the DNA TGTGCCAGCTCACCAAATCTCAGCGGTGCAGGAGAAGAGACCCAGTACTTC. This encodes CASSPNLSGAGEETQYF.